Each of the 20 T cell receptor beta chains below was sequenced from the same sample in a study of blood T cells in healthy people across ages. A second roughly 7 to 12 cycle PCR used barcoded and J-beta primers. TCRdb reanalysed the 5' RACE reads using MiXCR and keeps one entry per CDR3 protein. Of 1.5 million to 2 million distinct CDR3 sequences listed, about 35% are singletons. Sequenced input: blood. Receptors were obtained from a woman aged 25 to 45 in good health.

The CDR3 DNA reads as TGTGCCAGCAGCCCATCTAGCAAGAAATACGAGCAGTACTTC. This gives the protein CASSPSSKKYEQYF. The chain couples TRBV28 to TRBJ2-7; possibly TRBD2 for D (5 bases). The V end was cut by 6 bases, the J end by 4 bases, with 16 bases between. The CDR3 covers 14 residues. Germline loops: CDR1 MDHEN, CDR2 SYDVKM.

This clonotype was seen more than once but under ten times. The V gene is TRBV20-1, the J gene TRBJ1-5; D may be TRBD1 (6 bases). Per the germline V gene, CDR1 is DFQATT and CDR2 is SNEGSKA (reference sequence). The V and J ends lost 2 bases and 2 bases respectively, with 19 bases between them. The CDR3 totals 17 residues. CDR3 bases: TGCAGTGCTAGAAAGGGGGATCAAAAGTCGGGCAATCAGCCCCAGCATTTT. It yields the protein CSARKGDQKSGNQPQHF.

V and J are TRBV6-1 and TRBJ2-1, with 11 bases that match TRBD2. The ends lost 6 bases at V and 2 bases at J; junction bases unmatched: 9. In germline, CDR1 is MNHNS, CDR2 SASEGT. This CDR3 has 17 residues. The CDR3 spells CASSSGTSGPTYNEQFF. The DNA for the CDR3 is TGTGCCAGCAGCTCCGGGACTAGCGGACCCACCTACAATGAGCAGTTCTTC.

V and J are TRBV20-1 and TRBJ2-1; 13 bases are a match to TRBD2. J lost 5 bases, V lost 7 bases, and 8 bases had no gene match. Germline V gene lookup returns CDR1 DFQATT and CDR2 SNEGSKA (reference sequence). This CDR3 contains 15 residues. DNA for the CDR3: TGCAGTGATTATGGACTAGCGGGGGCTAACAATGAGCAGTTCTTC. Translated: CSDYGLAGANNEQFF.

There are a few counts of this clonotype. V and J are TRBV11-2 and TRBJ1-1; 8 nucleotides align to TRBD1. Germline-derived CDR1 and CDR2 are SGHAT and FQNNGV. J gave up 6 bases and V 5 bases, and 5 bases lay outside the gene matches. The CDR3 sequence is 13 residues long. CDR3: CASSVTGGAEAFF. CDR3 DNA sequence: TGTGCCAGCAGCGTTACAGGGGGAGCTGAAGCTTTCTTT.

This chain's CDR3 is CASSEGKDSSGRGEQFF. The DNA of the CDR3 is TGTGCCAGCAGTGAAGGCAAGGACTCGAGCGGGAGGGGTGAGCAGTTCTTC. This chain connects TRBV2 to TRBJ2-1; TRBD2 matches 10 bases. Germline-derived CDR1 and CDR2 are SNHLY and FYNNEI. The CDR3 consists of 17 residues. V lost 1 base and J lost 9; bases outside the gene matches: 12.

This clonotype was seen more than once but under ten times. The chain couples TRBV5-1 to TRBJ2-5; 12 nucleotides agree with TRBD2. The germline V gene encodes CDR1 SGHRS and CDR2 YFSETQ. With 4 bases clipped from V and 5 bases from J, the junction kept 9 bases outside the gene matches. The CDR3 length is 16 residues. The CDR3 DNA follows: TGCGCCAGCAGCCCCGGACTAGCGGGGAAATGGGAGACCCAGTACTTC. Its protein is CASSPGLAGKWETQYF.

This clonotype was found a few times. V is TRBV4-1 and J is TRBJ2-2, with D possibly being TRBD1 (7 bases). The V end lost 3 bases, the J end lost 3 bases, and 14 bases lay between the germline ends. Germline loops: CDR1 MGHRA, CDR2 YSYEKL. CDR3 length: 16 amino acids. DNA for the CDR3: TGCGCCAGCAGCCACCAGGGGGGCTTCGACACCGGGGAGCTGTTTTTT. The encoded protein is CASSHQGGFDTGELFF.

The chain is built from TRBV27 and TRBJ2-3; no definite D call. The CDR3 sequence is 15 residues long. Germline CDR1 is MNHEY and CDR2 is SMNVEV (reference sequence). Trimming shortened V by 6 bases and J by 0 bases, and 13 bases separated the two germline ends. The CDR3: CASRAHGSSTDTQYF. CDR3 DNA: TGTGCCAGCAGAGCTCATGGGTCTAGCACAGATACGCAGTATTTT.

The chain employs TRBV6-5 and TRBJ2-7; 9 bases agree with TRBD1. The junction had 9 bases not matched to a gene; V was cut back by 2 bases and J by 4 bases. This CDR3 has 16 amino acids. In germline, CDR1 is MNHEY, CDR2 SVGAGI. Here the CDR3 DNA reads TGTGCCAGCAGTTACGGTTCACCAGGACAGGGGTACGAGCAGTACTTC. It specifies CASSYGSPGQGYEQYF.

The gene calls are TRBV9 and TRBJ1-2; tentatively, D is TRBD1 (5 bases). Between the trimmed V and J ends, which lost 4 bases and 2 bases, there was a span of 12 bases. Germline-derived CDR1 and CDR2 are SGDLS and YYNGEE. The CDR3 is 14 amino acids. The CDR3 nucleotides are TGTGCCAGCAGCCGATCCCGGGACAACTATGGCTACACCTTC. Translating gives CASSRSRDNYGYTF.

This clonotype was observed a few times. The chain carries TRBV5-6 and TRBJ2-5; 8 nucleotides align to TRBD2. V was clipped by 2 bases and J by 5 bases; unmatched bases: 14. Germline CDR1 SGHDT, CDR2 YYEEEE. This CDR3 region has 17 residues. The CDR3 spells CASSFPSGGLVEETQYF. The CDR3, as DNA: TGTGCCAGCAGCTTCCCGTCGGGGGGGCTCGTTGAGGAGACCCAGTACTTC.

A few counts support this clonotype. A junction end diverges from the germline sequence, so it may reflect a read error. The rearrangement uses TRBV9 and TRBJ2-1; D might be TRBD2 (5 bases). The CDR3 consists of 16 residues. Per germline, CDR1 SGDLS and CDR2 YYNGEE. CDR3 loop: CASSATRSVTYNEQFF. Written as DNA, the CDR3 is TGTGCCAGCAGCGCCACTAGAAGCGTGACTTACAATGAGCAGTTCTTT.

Note on this clonotype: A read error may explain this, as a much larger clone is one base away. This sequence joins TRBV20-1 and TRBJ2-3; possibly TRBD2 for D (6 bases). Trimming pared 6 bases from V and 7 bases from J, leaving 17 bases between. Germline loops: CDR1 DFQATT, CDR2 SNEGSKA (reference sequence). This CDR3 is 13 amino acids long. CDR3 residues: CSAGTGLGHTQYF. CDR3 DNA: TGCAGTGCCGGGACTGGGTTAGGTCATACGCAGTATTTT.

The rearrangement joins TRBV7-9 to TRBJ1-5; TRBD1 matches at 7 bases. The CDR3 contains 14 residues. Germline values: CDR1 SEHNR, CDR2 FQNEAQ (reference sequence). The V and J ends lost 1 base and 8 bases, in that order; junction bases with no gene match: 5. CDR3 coding DNA: TGTGCCAGCAGCTTAGGACAGGGAGTGGAGCCCCAGCATTTT. This sequence encodes CASSLGQGVEPQHF.

CDR3 sequence: CATAGNWGHEQYF. CDR3 sequence (DNA): TGTGCCACCGCTGGGAACTGGGGCCACGAGCAGTACTTC. The V gene is TRBV27, the J gene TRBJ2-7, with D tentatively TRBD1 (5 bases). CDR1 and CDR2 (germline): MNHEY, SMNVEV (reference sequence). The CDR3 runs 13 residues. The V end lost 10 bases, the J end lost 5 bases, and 18 bases lay between the germline ends.

As regards this clonotype: A read error may account for a junction end that differs from germline. V and J are TRBV7-8 and TRBJ2-5; D unclear. Germline-derived CDR1 and CDR2 are SGHVS and FQNEAQ. The CDR3 loop spans 13 amino acids. CDR3 coding DNA: TGTGCCGGCAGCTTAGTATCTCCGGAGACCCAGTACTTC. This translates into CAGSLVSPETQYF.

V usage is TRBV10-3 and J usage is TRBJ2-7; TRBD1 matches 9 bases. The germline gives CDR1 ENHRY, CDR2 SYGVKD. CDR3 length: 16 amino acids. Unmatched junction bases numbered 11, after V lost 3 bases and J lost 5 bases. For the CDR3, the DNA is TGTGCCATCAGTGACTCCAGGACAGGGGTAAGGGACGAGCAGTACTTC. Its translation is CAISDSRTGVRDEQYF.

This clonotype was picked up a small number of times. V usage is TRBV6-1 and J usage is TRBJ2-7, with unresolved D. The length of the CDR3 is 15 residues. Trimming shortened V by 0 bases and J by 3 bases, and 12 bases separated the two germline ends. Germline V gene data show CDR1 as MNHNS and CDR2 as SASEGT. CDR3 bases: TGTGCCAGCAGTGAAGCGGTCCGCAGTAACTACGAGCAGTACTTC. This translates into CASSEAVRSNYEQYF.

This rearrangement joins TRBV20-1 to TRBJ2-1, with a weak D call TRBD2 (5 bases). Per the germline V gene, CDR1 is DFQATT and CDR2 is SNEGSKA (reference sequence). There are 13 residues in the CDR3. V was pared by 1 base and J by 3 bases, with 7 bases between. This CDR3 is CSARVGVYNEQFF. In nucleotides, the CDR3 is TGCAGTGCTAGAGTCGGGGTCTACAATGAGCAGTTCTTC.